This record covers a single T cell receptor (beta chain). Distinct nucleotide sequences in the sample also encode this CDR3. This sample is part of a study of cytomegalovirus exposure and HLA in healthy donors. CDR1 and CDR2 (germline): MNHEY, SVGAGI. This CDR3 comprises 15 residues. Trimming removed 0 bases at V and 1 base at J, with 7 bases between. Clones were sequenced by immunoSEQ multiplex PCR, and TCRdb holds only the in-frame ones, with some missing. The sample lists approximately 200,000 clones, more than 65% seen once, with around 15% in the top ten. The sequenced sample consisted of PBMCs. The TCR comes from a woman aged 25 to 39 in good health and CMV-seropositive. The J gene is TRBJ1-5, the V gene TRBV6-5, with D possibly being TRBD1 (6 bases). The CDR3 spells CASSYSRGSNQPQHF. The CDR3 nucleotides read TGTGCCAGCAGTTACTCGAGGGGGAGCAATCAGCCCCAGCATTTT.